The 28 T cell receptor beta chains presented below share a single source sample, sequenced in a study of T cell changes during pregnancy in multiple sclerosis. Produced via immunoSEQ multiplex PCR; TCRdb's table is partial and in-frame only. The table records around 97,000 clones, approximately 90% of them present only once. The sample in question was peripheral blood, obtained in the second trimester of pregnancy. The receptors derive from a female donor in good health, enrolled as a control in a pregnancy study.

The CDR3: CASSMTSQEQFF. CDR3 sequence (DNA): TGTGCCAGTAGTATGACTAGCCAGGAGCAGTTCTTC. This chain joins TRBV19 and TRBJ2-1; 7 bases agree with TRBD2. Germline V gene sequence: CDR1 LNHDA, CDR2 SQIVND (reference sequence). This CDR3 spans 12 amino acids. Trimming took 3 bases from V and 10 from J; bases not matched to a gene: 3. Complete variable domain (other parts from reference TRBV19 and TRBJ2-1): DGGITQSPKYLFRKEGQNVTLSCEQNLNHDAMYWYRQDPGQGLRLIYYSQIVNDFQKGDIAEGYSVSREKKESFPLTVTSAQKNPTAFYLCASSMTSQEQFFGPGTRLTVL.

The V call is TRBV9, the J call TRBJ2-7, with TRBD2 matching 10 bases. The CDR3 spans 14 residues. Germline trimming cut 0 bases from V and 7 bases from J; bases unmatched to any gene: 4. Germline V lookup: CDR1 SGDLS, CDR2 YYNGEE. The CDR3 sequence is CASSVASGGREQYF. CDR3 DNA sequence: TGTGCCAGCAGCGTAGCTAGCGGGGGTCGGGAGCAGTACTTC.

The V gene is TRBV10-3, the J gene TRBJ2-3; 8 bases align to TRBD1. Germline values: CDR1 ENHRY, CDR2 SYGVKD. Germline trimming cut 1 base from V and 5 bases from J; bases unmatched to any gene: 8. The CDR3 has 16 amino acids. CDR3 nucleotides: TGTGCCATCAGTGAGTTCTCAGGGGGCCTTGGAGATACGCAGTATTTT. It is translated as CAISEFSGGLGDTQYF.

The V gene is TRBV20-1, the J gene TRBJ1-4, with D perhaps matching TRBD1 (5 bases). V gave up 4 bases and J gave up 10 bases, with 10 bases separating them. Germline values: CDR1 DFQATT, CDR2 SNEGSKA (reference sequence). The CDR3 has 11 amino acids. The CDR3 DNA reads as TGCAGTGCTAAACCCGGGGGAAAACTGTTTTTT. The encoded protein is CSAKPGGKLFF.

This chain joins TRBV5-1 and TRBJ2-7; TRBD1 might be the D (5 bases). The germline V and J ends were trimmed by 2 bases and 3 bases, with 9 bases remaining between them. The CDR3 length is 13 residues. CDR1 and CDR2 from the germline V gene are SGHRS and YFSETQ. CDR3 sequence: CASSLTQGYEQYF. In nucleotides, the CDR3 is TGCGCCAGCAGCTTAACTCAGGGCTACGAGCAGTACTTC.

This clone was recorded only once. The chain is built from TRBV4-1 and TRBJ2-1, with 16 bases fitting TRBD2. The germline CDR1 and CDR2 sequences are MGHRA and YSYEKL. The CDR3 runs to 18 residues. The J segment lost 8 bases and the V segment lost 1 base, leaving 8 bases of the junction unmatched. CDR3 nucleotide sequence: TGCGCCAGCAGCCAAGTTAGGGCGGGACTAGCGGGGGGGCATGAGCAGTTCTTC. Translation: CASSQVRAGLAGGHEQFF.

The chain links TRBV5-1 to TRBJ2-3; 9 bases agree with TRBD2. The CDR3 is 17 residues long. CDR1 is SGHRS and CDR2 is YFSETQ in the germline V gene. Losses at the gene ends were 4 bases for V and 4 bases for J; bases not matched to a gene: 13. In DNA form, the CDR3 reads TGCGCCAGCAGCGCGGCGTATAAGCGGGAGGACTCAGATACGCAGTATTTT. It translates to CASSAAYKREDSDTQYF.

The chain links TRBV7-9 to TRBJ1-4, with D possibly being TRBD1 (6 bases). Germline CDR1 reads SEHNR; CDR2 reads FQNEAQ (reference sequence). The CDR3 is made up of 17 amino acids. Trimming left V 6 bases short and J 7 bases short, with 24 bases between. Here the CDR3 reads CASSREHGRGAPEKLFF. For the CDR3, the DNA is TGTGCCAGCAGTCGAGAGCACGGTCGGGGGGCCCCTGAAAAACTGTTTTTT.

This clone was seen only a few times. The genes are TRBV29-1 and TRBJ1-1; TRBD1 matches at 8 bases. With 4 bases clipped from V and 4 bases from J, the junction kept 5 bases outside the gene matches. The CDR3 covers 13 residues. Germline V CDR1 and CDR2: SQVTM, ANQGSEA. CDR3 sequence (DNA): TGCAGCGTTGGTCTAACAGGGGGCACTGAAGCTTTCTTT. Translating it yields CSVGLTGGTEAFF.

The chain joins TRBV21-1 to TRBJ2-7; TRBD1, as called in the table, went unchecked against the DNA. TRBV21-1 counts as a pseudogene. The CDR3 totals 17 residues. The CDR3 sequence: CASSAVEVQGATYEQYF. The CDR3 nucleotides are TGTGCCAGCAGCGCCGTCGAGGTTCAGGGGGCTACCTACGAGCAGTACTTC.

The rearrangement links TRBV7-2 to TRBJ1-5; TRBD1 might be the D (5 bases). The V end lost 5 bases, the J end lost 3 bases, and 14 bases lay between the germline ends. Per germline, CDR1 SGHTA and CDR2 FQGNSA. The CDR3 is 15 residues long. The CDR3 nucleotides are TGTGCCAGCAGCCTACAGGACGGACACAATCAGCCCCAGCATTTT. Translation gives CASSLQDGHNQPQHF.

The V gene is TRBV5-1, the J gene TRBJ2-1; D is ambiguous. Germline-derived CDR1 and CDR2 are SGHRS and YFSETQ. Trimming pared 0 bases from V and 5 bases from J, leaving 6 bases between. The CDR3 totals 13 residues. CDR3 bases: TGCGCCAGCAGCTTGGGATACAACAATGAGCAGTTCTTC. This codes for CASSLGYNNEQFF.

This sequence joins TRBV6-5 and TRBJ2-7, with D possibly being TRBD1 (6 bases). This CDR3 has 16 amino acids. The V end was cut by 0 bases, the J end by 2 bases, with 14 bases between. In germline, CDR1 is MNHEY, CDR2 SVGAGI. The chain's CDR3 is CASSYSMLDRPYEQYF. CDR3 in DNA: TGTGCCAGCAGTTACTCGATGCTGGACAGACCCTACGAGCAGTACTTC.

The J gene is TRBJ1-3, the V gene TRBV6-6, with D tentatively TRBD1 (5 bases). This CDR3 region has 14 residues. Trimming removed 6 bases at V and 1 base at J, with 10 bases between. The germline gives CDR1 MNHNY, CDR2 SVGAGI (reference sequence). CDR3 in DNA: TGTGCCAGCAGACCGCGACAGTCTGGAAACACCATATATTTT. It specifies CASRPRQSGNTIYF.

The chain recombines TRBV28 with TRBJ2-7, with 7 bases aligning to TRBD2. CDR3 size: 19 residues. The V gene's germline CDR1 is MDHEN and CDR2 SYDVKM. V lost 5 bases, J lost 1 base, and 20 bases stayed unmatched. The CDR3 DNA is TGTGCCAGCAGTGGGCAGTTCCTGCGCGGGAGAATAAAATCCTACGAGCAGTACTTC. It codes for CASSGQFLRGRIKSYEQYF.

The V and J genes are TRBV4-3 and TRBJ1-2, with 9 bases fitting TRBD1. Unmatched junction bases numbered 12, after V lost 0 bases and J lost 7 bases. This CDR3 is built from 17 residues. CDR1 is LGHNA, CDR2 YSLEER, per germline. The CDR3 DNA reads TGCGCCAGCAGCCAAGATTCAGCGGGACAGGGTGGAGGTGGCTACACCTTC. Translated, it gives CASSQDSAGQGGGGYTF.

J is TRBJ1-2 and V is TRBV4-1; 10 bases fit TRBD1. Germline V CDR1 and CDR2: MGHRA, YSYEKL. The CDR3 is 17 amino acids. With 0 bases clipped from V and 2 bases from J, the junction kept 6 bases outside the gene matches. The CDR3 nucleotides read TGCGCCAGCAGCCAAGATATGGGGACAGGGGTCAACTATGGCTACACCTTC. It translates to CASSQDMGTGVNYGYTF.

As DNA, the CDR3 is TGTGCCAGTAGACTGGGACAGGGTCGGGACAATAGCAATCAGCCCCAGCATTTT. It specifies CASRLGQGRDNSNQPQHF. The chain carries TRBV19 and TRBJ1-5, with 9 bases matching TRBD1. The CDR3 has 18 residues. V trimming: 6 bases; J trimming: 0 bases; junction bases outside the gene matches: 12. Per the germline V gene, CDR1 is LNHDA and CDR2 is SQIVND (reference sequence).

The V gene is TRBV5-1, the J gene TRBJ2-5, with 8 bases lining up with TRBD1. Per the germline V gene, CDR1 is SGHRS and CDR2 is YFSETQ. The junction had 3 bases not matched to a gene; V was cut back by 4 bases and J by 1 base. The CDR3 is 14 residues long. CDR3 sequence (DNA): TGCGCCAGCAGCAACGGACAGGGCCAAGAGACCCAGTACTTC. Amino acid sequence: CASSNGQGQETQYF.

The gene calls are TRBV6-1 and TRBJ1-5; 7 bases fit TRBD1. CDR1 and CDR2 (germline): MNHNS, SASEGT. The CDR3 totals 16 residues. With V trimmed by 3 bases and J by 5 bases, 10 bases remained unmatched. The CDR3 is CASSEGRQGRDQPQHF. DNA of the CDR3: TGTGCCAGCAGTGAGGGCCGACAGGGCCGGGATCAGCCCCAGCATTTT.

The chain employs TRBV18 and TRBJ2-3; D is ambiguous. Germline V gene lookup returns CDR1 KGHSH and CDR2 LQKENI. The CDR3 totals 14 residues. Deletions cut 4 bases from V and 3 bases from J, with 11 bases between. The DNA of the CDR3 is TGTGCCAGCTCACGTCCGCCGCGGACAGATACGCAGTATTTT. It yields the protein CASSRPPRTDTQYF. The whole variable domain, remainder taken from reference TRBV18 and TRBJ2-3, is NAGVMQNPRHLVRRRGQEARLRCSPMKGHSHVYWYRQLPEEGLKFMVYLQKENIIDESGMPKERFSAEFPKEGPSILRIQQVVRGDSAAYFCASSRPPRTDTQYFGPGTRLTVL.

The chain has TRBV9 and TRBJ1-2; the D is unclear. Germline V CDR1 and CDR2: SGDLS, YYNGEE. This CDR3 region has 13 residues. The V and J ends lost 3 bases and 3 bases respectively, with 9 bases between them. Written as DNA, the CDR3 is TGTGCCAGCAGCGAGCCACCGGACTATGGCTACACCTTC. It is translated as CASSEPPDYGYTF.

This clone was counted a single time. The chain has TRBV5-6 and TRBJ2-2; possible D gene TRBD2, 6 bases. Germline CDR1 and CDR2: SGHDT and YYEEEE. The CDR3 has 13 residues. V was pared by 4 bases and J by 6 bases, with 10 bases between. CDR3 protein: CASSPTSSGELFF. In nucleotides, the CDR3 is TGTGCCAGCAGCCCGACTAGTTCCGGGGAGCTGTTTTTT.

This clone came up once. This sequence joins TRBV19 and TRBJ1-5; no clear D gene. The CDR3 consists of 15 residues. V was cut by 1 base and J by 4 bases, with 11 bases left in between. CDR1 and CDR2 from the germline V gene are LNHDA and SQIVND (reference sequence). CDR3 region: CASSIGPDSNQPQHF. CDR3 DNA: TGTGCCAGTAGTATAGGGCCCGACTCTAATCAGCCCCAGCATTTT. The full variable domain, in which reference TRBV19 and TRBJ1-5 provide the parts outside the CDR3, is DGGITQSPKYLFRKEGQNVTLSCEQNLNHDAMYWYRQDPGQGLRLIYYSQIVNDFQKGDIAEGYSVSREKKESFPLTVTSAQKNPTAFYLCASSIGPDSNQPQHFGDGTRLSIL.

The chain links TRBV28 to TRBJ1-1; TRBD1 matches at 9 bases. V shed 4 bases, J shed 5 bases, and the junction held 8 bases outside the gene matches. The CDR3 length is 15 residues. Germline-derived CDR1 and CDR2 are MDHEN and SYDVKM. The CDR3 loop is CASSSLTGGVTEAFF. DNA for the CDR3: TGTGCCAGCAGTTCCTTGACAGGGGGGGTGACTGAAGCTTTCTTT.

CDR3 amino acids: CASRDQMNTEAFF. The CDR3 DNA follows: TGTGCCAGCAGAGATCAGATGAACACTGAAGCTTTCTTT. The V and J genes are TRBV6-5 and TRBJ1-1, with D unclear. V was clipped by 6 bases and J by 0 bases, with 8 bases between them. CDR1 is MNHEY and CDR2 is SVGAGI in the germline V gene. The CDR3 consists of 13 residues.

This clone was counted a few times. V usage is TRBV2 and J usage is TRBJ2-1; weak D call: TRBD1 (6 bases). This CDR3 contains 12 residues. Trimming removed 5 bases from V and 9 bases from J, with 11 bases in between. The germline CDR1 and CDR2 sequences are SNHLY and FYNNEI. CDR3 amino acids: CASSYRGGEQFF. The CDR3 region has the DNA TGTGCCAGCAGTTACAGAGGGGGTGAGCAGTTCTTC.

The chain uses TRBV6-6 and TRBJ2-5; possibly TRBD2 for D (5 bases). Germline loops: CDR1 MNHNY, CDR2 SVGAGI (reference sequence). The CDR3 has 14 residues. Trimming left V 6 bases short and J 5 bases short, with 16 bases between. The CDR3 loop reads CASSPTGSGETQYF. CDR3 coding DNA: TGTGCCAGCAGCCCCACGGGATCCGGGGAGACCCAGTACTTC.